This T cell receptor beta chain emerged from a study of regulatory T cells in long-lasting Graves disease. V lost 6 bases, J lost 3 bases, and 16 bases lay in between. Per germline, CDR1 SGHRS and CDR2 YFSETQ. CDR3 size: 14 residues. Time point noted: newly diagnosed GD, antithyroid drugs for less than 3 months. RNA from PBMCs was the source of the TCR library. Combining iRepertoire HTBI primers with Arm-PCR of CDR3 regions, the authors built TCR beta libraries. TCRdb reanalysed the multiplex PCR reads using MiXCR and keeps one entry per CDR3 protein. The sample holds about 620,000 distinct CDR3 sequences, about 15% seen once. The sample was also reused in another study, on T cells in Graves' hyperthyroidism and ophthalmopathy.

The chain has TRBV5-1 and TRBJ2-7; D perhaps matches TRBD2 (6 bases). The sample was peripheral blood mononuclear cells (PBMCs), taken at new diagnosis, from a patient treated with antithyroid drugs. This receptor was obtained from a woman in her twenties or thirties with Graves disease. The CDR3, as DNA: TGCGCCAGCACCCCAGCCGGAGGGGTCTACGAGCAGTACTTC. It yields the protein CASTPAGGVYEQYF.